A single sample gave rise to the 14 T cell receptor beta chains below, sequenced in a study of blood T cell repertoires in COVID-19. TCRdb keeps only in-frame clones here, not all; method: immunoSEQ multiplex PCR. The table lists over 200,000 clones, around 85% of them singletons, with around 5% in the top ten. Sequencing used peripheral blood. These receptors originate from a human donor in a cohort sampled during active COVID-19.

The chain recombines TRBV6-2 or TRBV6-3 with TRBJ2-7; TRBD2 matches at 8 bases. The CDR3 loop spans 13 amino acids. The trim removed 2 bases at V and 7 bases at J, leaving 4 bases unmatched. Germline CDR1 reads MNHEY; CDR2 reads SVGEGT. The CDR3 spells CASSYAGGKEQYF. Here the CDR3 DNA reads TGTGCCAGCAGTTACGCGGGGGGTAAGGAGCAGTACTTC.

The chain links TRBV5-6 to TRBJ2-2; 11 bases align to TRBD1. Trimming at V came to 3 bases and at J to 4 bases, leaving 5 bases not matched to a gene. This CDR3 spans 16 amino acids. Germline V gene lookup returns CDR1 SGHDT and CDR2 YYEEEE. CDR3 region: CASSSSGTGGTGELFF. In nucleotides, the CDR3 is TGTGCCAGCAGCTCCTCCGGGACAGGGGGCACCGGGGAGCTGTTTTTT.

The CDR3 DNA is TGTGCCAGCAGCCCTACCGAATTTCCCTACGAGCAGTACTTC. The encoded protein is CASSPTEFPYEQYF. The chain employs TRBV7-2 and TRBJ2-7; no firm D call. CDR1 SGHTA and CDR2 FQGNSA come from the germline V gene. CDR3 size: 14 residues. V dropped 5 bases and J dropped 2 bases, with 13 bases sitting between them.

The rearrangement joins TRBV28 to TRBJ1-6; D perhaps matches TRBD1 (6 bases). The ends were cut back, 3 bases at V and 8 bases at J, with 14 bases in the middle. Germline values: CDR1 MDHEN, CDR2 SYDVKM. This CDR3 has 15 residues. Here the CDR3 DNA reads TGTGCCAGCAGTTTTATACAGGGAAGGGATTCACCCCTCCACTTT. Its translation is CASSFIQGRDSPLHF.

The rearrangement uses TRBV5-8 and TRBJ1-4; 7 bases fit TRBD1. Germline V gives CDR1 SGHTS, CDR2 YDEGEE. The CDR3 spans 16 residues. The junction had 10 bases not matched to a gene; V was cut back by 4 bases and J by 4 bases. The CDR3 here is CASSPGTVGYNEKLFF. For the CDR3, the DNA is TGTGCCAGCAGCCCCGGGACAGTGGGCTATAATGAAAAACTGTTTTTT.

The chain employs TRBV11-3 and TRBJ1-3; the D gene is possibly TRBD1 (6 bases). V was shortened by 4 bases and J by 2 bases, with 6 bases between the two germline ends. The CDR3 extends over 13 amino acids. The germline V gene has CDR1 SGHNT and CDR2 YENEEA. The CDR3 DNA is TGTGCCAGCAGCTCAGGGGCTGGAAACACCATATATTTT. It encodes CASSSGAGNTIYF.

The gene calls are TRBV7-3 and TRBJ2-1; 14 nucleotides agree with TRBD2. The germline CDR1 and CDR2 sequences are SGHTA and FQGTGA. This CDR3 comprises 17 residues. J gave up 8 bases and V 4 bases, and 10 bases lay outside the gene matches. This CDR3 is CASSSNMGTSGRDEQFF. In DNA form, the CDR3 reads TGTGCCAGCAGCTCAAATATGGGGACTAGCGGGAGAGATGAGCAGTTCTTC. Full variable domain (rest looked up from reference TRBV7-3 and TRBJ2-1): GAGVSQTPSNKVTEKGKYVELRCDPISGHTALYWYRQSLGQGPEFLIYFQGTGAADDSGLPNDRFFAVRPEGSVSTLKIQRTERGDSAVYLCASSSNMGTSGRDEQFFGPGTRLTVL.

This clone was seen more than once but under ten times. The genes are TRBV6-6 and TRBJ2-1; the D gene is possibly TRBD2 (5 bases). V was cut by 0 bases and J by 8 bases, with 11 bases left in between. This CDR3 is 14 amino acids long. From germline, CDR1 is MNHNY and CDR2 SVGAGI (reference sequence). The DNA of the CDR3 is TGTGCCAGCAGTTACTCAGATCCGAGGGATGAGCAGTTCTTC. It translates to CASSYSDPRDEQFF.

The chain is built from TRBV20-1 and TRBJ2-7; no clear D gene. The V end was cut by 2 bases, the J end by 3 bases, with 5 bases between. Germline V gene lookup returns CDR1 DFQATT and CDR2 SNEGSKA (reference sequence). CDR3 length: 11 residues. CDR3 protein: CSARYFYEQYF. CDR3 sequence (DNA): TGCAGTGCTAGATACTTCTACGAGCAGTACTTC.

V gene TRBV4-3 combines with J gene TRBJ2-7; 8 nucleotides agree with TRBD2. With 4 bases clipped from V and 2 bases from J, the junction kept 10 bases outside the gene matches. CDR1 LGHNA and CDR2 YSLEER come from the germline V gene. CDR3 length: 16 amino acids. CDR3: CASSPTRVAGTYEQYF. The DNA for the CDR3 is TGCGCCAGCAGCCCCACTAGGGTAGCGGGAACCTACGAGCAGTACTTC.

V and J are TRBV5-1 and TRBJ2-1, with 7 bases lining up with TRBD2. Germline CDR1 reads SGHRS; CDR2 reads YFSETQ. V gave up 3 bases and J gave up 4 bases; unmatched junction bases: 4. The CDR3 loop spans 14 amino acids. The CDR3 is CASSYGTTYNEQFF. For the CDR3, the DNA is TGCGCCAGCAGCTACGGGACTACGTACAATGAGCAGTTCTTC. Looking up the rest from reference TRBV5-1 and TRBJ2-1 gives the full variable domain: KAGVTQTPRYLIKTRGQQVTLSCSPISGHRSVSWYQQTPGQGLQFLFEYFSETQRNKGNFPGRFSGRQFSNSRSEMNVSTLELGDSALYLCASSYGTTYNEQFFGPGTRLTVL.

The chain combines TRBV7-8 with TRBJ1-6; 9 nucleotides align to TRBD1. This CDR3 region has 16 residues. Trimming cost V 5 bases and J 3 bases; bases outside gene matches: 5. Looked up from germline, CDR1 is SGHVS and CDR2 is FQNEAQ. In DNA form, the CDR3 reads TGTGCCAGCAGCCAGGGACAGGGCATCTATAATTCACCCCTCCACTTT. Translated: CASSQGQGIYNSPLHF.

This chain uses TRBV9 with TRBJ2-7; 8 positions match TRBD1. V lost 3 bases and J lost 6; bases outside the gene matches: 11. The CDR3 loop spans 15 amino acids. CDR1 is SGDLS and CDR2 is YYNGEE in the germline V gene. As DNA, the CDR3 is TGTGCCAGCAGCGCCGGAGGGACAGGCGGTGGCGAGCAGTACTTC. As protein: CASSAGGTGGGEQYF.

This sequence joins TRBV5-4 and TRBJ1-4, with D unclear. CDR1 SGHNT and CDR2 YYREEE come from the germline V gene (reference sequence). Trimming removed 2 bases at V and 8 bases at J, with 13 bases between. There are 14 residues in the CDR3. The CDR3 DNA is TGTGCCAGCAGCTTATTGCCAAACCAGGAAAAACTGTTTTTT. Translating gives CASSLLPNQEKLFF.